The sequence of this T cell receptor beta chain was determined in a study of T cell responses to AZD1222 COVID-19 vaccine. Sequencing was performed with immunoSEQ multiplex PCR; in TCRdb, only in-frame clones are kept and a portion is missing. In the table there are tens of thousands of clones, 70% to 90% of which are singletons. This clone was observed once. The germline CDR1 and CDR2 sequences are LNHDA and SQIVND (reference sequence). The CDR3 contains 18 residues. The ends were cut back, 5 bases at V and 4 bases at J, with 24 bases in the middle. Sequences were derived from peripheral blood, sampled on day 0 of AZD1222 vaccination. This sequence was found in an adult in good health. V gene TRBV19 combines with J gene TRBJ1-5; the D gene is possibly TRBD1 (5 bases). The CDR3 spells CASSPRAVGVLGNQPQHF. CDR3 nucleotide sequence: TGTGCCAGTAGTCCCCGGGCAGTGGGGGTTCTTGGGAATCAGCCCCAGCATTTT.